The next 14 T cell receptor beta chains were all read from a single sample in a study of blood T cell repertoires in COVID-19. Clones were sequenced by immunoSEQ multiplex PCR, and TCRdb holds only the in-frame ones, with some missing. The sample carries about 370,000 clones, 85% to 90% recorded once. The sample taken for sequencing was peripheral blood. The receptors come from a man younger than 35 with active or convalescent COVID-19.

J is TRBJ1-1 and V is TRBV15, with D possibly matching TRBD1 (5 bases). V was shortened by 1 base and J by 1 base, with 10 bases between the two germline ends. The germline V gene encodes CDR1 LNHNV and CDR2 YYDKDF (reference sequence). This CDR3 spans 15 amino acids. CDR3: CATSRALTENTEAFF. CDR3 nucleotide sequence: TGTGCCACCAGCAGAGCTTTGACAGAGAACACTGAAGCTTTCTTT.

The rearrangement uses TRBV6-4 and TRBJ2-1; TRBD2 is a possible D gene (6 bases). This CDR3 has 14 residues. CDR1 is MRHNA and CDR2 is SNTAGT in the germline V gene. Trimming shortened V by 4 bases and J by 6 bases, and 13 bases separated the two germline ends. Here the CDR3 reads CASSVAGSLNEQFF. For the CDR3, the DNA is TGTGCCAGCAGTGTGGCGGGGTCCCTCAATGAGCAGTTCTTC.

The DNA for the CDR3 is TGTGCCAGCAGCACCACCCCCCGGACAGGGATGGCTTTCTTT. It encodes CASSTTPRTGMAFF. The J gene is TRBJ1-1, the V gene TRBV21-1; the tabulated D call, TRBD1, remains unverified against the DNA. TRBV21-1 is marked as a pseudogene. This CDR3 comprises 14 residues.

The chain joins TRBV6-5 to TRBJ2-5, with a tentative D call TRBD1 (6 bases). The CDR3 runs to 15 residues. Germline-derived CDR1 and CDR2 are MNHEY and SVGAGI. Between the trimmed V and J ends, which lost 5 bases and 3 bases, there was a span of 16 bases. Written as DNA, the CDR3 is TGTGCCAGCAGTCCAATTGACAGGCATAAAGAGACCCAGTACTTC. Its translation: CASSPIDRHKETQYF.

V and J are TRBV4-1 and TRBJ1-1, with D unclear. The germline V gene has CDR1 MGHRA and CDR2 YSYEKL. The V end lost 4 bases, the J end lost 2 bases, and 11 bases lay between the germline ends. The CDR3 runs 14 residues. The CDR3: CASSLGSGNTEAFF. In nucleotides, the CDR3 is TGCGCCAGCAGCCTGGGAAGCGGTAACACTGAAGCTTTCTTT.

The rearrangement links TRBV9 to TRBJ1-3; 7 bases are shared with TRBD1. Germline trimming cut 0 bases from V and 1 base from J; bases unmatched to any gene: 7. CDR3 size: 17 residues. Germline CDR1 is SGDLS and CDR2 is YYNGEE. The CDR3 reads CASSVDLQGTSGNTIYF. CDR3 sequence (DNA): TGTGCCAGCAGCGTAGATTTACAGGGGACTTCTGGAAACACCATATATTTT. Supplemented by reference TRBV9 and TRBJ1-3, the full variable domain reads DSGVTQTPKHLITATGQRVTLRCSPRSGDLSVYWYQQSLDQGLQFLIQYYNGEERAKGNILERFSAQQFPDLHSELNLSSLELGDSALYFCASSVDLQGTSGNTIYFGEGSWLTVV.

Written as DNA, the CDR3 is TGTGCCAGCAGAAGAAAGCAAAAACTGTTTTTT. Amino acid sequence: CASRRKQKLFF. This sequence joins TRBV28 and TRBJ1-4; D not certain. Trimming removed 6 bases from V and 9 bases from J, with 8 bases in between. Germline V gene data show CDR1 as MDHEN and CDR2 as SYDVKM. This CDR3 has 11 amino acids. The full variable domain, completed using reference TRBV28 and TRBJ1-4, is DVKVTQSSRYLVKRTGEKVFLECVQDMDHENMFWYRQDPGLGLRLIYFSYDVKMKEKGDIPEGYSVSREKKERFSLILESASTNQTSMYLCASRRKQKLFFGSGTQLSVL.

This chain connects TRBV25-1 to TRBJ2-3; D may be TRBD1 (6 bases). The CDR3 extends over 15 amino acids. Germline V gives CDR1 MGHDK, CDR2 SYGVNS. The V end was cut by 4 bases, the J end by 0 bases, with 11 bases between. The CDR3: CASSGRDISTDTQYF. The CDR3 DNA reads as TGTGCCAGCAGTGGCCGGGACATAAGCACAGATACGCAGTATTTT.

CDR3 sequence reads: CASSEQVAAYEQYF. CDR3 in DNA: TGTGCCAGCAGTGAACAGGTGGCAGCCTACGAGCAGTACTTC. J is TRBJ2-7 and V is TRBV2; no clear D. The CDR3 is 14 amino acids. Germline lookup yields CDR1 SNHLY and CDR2 FYNNEI. Trimming removed 2 bases from V and 2 bases from J, with 10 bases in between. Supplemented by reference TRBV2 and TRBJ2-7, the full variable domain reads EPEVTQTPSHQVTQMGQEVILRCVPISNHLYFYWYRQILGQKVEFLVSFYNNEISEKSEIFDDQFSVERPDGSNFTLKIRSTKLEDSAMYFCASSEQVAAYEQYFGPGTRLTVT.

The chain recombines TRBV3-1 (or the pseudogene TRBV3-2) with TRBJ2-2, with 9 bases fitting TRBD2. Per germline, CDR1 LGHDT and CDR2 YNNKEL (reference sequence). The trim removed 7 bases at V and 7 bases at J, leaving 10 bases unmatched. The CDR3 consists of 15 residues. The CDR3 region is CASTLPSGEFGELFF. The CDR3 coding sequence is TGTGCCAGCACCTTGCCTAGCGGGGAATTCGGGGAGCTGTTTTTT.

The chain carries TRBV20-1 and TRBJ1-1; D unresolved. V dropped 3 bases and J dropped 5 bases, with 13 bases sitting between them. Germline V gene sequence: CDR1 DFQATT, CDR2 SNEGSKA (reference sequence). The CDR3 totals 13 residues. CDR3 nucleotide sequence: TGCAGTGCTAGTTGGAGGGCATGGACTGAAGCTTTCTTT. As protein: CSASWRAWTEAFF.

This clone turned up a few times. The CDR3 sequence is CASSQEIGYGYTF. In nucleotides, the CDR3 is TGCGCCAGCAGCCAAGAGATCGGCTATGGCTACACCTTC. The rearrangement uses TRBV4-1 and TRBJ1-2; D uncertain. V lost 0 bases, J lost 4 bases, and 6 bases lay in between. The CDR3 is 13 amino acids. Germline V gene sequence: CDR1 MGHRA, CDR2 YSYEKL.

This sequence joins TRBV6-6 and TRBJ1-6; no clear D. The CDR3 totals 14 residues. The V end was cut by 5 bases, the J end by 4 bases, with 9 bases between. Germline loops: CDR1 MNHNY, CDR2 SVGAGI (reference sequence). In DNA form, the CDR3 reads TGTGCCAGCAGTACGACTGGGTATAATTCACCCCTCCACTTT. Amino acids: CASSTTGYNSPLHF.

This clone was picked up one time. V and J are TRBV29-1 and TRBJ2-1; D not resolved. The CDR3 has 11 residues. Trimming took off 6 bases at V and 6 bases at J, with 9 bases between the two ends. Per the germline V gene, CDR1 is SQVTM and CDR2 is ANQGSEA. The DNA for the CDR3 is TGCAGCGTCAAACCGAGCAATGAGCAGTTCTTC. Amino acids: CSVKPSNEQFF.